This T cell receptor (beta chain) was recovered during a study of graft-versus-host responses after intestinal transplantation. On the study more broadly: Each recipient received anti-thymocyte globulin induction, then tacrolimus and steroids for around three years.

Lymphocytes (intraepithelial and lamina propria) were released by processing the graft tissue. Some clones are missing from TCRdb's copy, which holds only in-frame ones; the method was immunoSEQ multiplex PCR. The profile shows some 15,000 clones, 74% of them singletons. Notes on the study in general: Some GvH clones were seen earlier in gut or blood, suggesting intestinal origin. Some patients had graft-donor T cell macrochimerism. In their allografts, the ratios of graft-versus-host to host-versus-graft T cell clones were high.

With regard to this clone: Its antigen is not known.

The CDR3 length is 12 residues. V was clipped by 0 bases and J by 2 bases, with 3 bases between them. CDR1 is SGHNT, CDR2 YYREEE, per germline (reference sequence). The chain employs TRBV5-4 and TRBJ2-7; the D is unclear. The sequencing used ileum tissue, collected 14 days after transplant. The TCR originated in a human patient who received an intestinal transplant, so some T cells may come from the graft donor. CDR3 bases: TGTGCCAGCAGCTTGGACACCTACGAGCAGTACTTC. Encoded protein: CASSLDTYEQYF.